The clone carrying this TCR beta chain appeared a single time. Its antigen is currently unknown. Primers: 60 Vbeta forward and 13 Jbeta reverse. The protocol was immunoSEQ multiplex PCR, while the TCRdb copy is restricted to in-frame clones and leaves out a portion. Found here are 120,000 or so clones, about 78% of them singletons; the top ten hold 8% to 8.5%. This sample is drawn from a study of cytomegalovirus exposure and HLA in healthy donors. Broader study findings: Under in vitro conditions, three CMV-associated chains were confirmed as specific for CMV antigens.

Per germline, CDR1 DFQATT and CDR2 SNEGSKA (reference sequence). The V and J ends lost 3 bases and 4 bases respectively, with 5 bases between them. The CDR3 covers 11 residues. This clonotype originated in a woman aged 40 to 50 in good health and CMV-seropositive. The sample taken for sequencing was PBMCs. V and J are TRBV20-1 and TRBJ2-3; D is ambiguous. CDR3 in amino acids: CSASPADTQYF. For the CDR3, the DNA is TGCAGTGCTAGTCCGGCAGATACGCAGTATTTT.